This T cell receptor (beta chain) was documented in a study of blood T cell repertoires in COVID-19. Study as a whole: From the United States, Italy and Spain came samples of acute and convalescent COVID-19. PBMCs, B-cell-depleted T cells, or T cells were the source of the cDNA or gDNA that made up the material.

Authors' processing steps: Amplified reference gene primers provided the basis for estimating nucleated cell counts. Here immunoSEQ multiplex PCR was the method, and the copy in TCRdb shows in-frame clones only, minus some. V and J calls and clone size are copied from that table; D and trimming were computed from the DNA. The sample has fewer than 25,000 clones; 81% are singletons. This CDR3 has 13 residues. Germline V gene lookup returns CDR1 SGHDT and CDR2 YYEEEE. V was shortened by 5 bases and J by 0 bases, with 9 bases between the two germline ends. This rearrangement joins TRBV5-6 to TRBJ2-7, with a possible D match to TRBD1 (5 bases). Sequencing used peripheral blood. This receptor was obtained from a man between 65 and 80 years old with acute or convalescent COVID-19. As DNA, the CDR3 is TGTGCCAGCAGTCAGACAGACTCCTACGAGCAGTACTTC. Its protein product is CASSQTDSYEQYF.